This passage covers 10 T cell receptor beta chains from one sample sequenced in a study of neurological immune-mediated disorders (dated by TCRdb to between 2017 and 2020). Libraries were prepared through 5' RACE. The reads were generated on an Illumina HiSeq 2500. TCRdb cleaned the public reads at Q25 with fastp, built clones with MiXCR and kept in-frame beta chains. Duplicate CDR3 protein sequences are folded into a single record with the most common DNA and genes. A total of around 30,000 distinct CDR3 sequences appear in this sample, under 5% of them only once. The leading ten clones occupy 20% to 25% of the sample. Material: CD4+ T cells from blood. The receptors come from a woman aged 40 to 50 in good health.

The sample holds many counts of this clonotype. The CDR3 loop reads CASSLEGGGTYEQYF. For the CDR3, the DNA is TGTGCCAGCAGCTTGGAGGGCGGGGGGACCTACGAGCAGTACTTC. V gene TRBV5-6 combines with J gene TRBJ2-7, with 8 nucleotides matching TRBD2. The ends lost 0 bases at V and 2 bases at J; junction bases unmatched: 4. CDR3 length equals 15 residues. Germline V gene sequence: CDR1 SGHDT, CDR2 YYEEEE.

This chain uses TRBV5-1 with TRBJ2-5; a possible D gene is TRBD1 (6 bases). The germline V and J ends were trimmed by 0 bases and 4 bases, with 16 bases remaining between them. This CDR3 has 16 amino acids. Per the germline V gene, CDR1 is SGHRS and CDR2 is YFSETQ. DNA of the CDR3: TGCGCCAGCAGCTTGGCGGGGACACTTACTCCAGAGACCCAGTACTTC. Amino acids: CASSLAGTLTPETQYF.

This clonotype was seen ten or more times. The chain couples TRBV5-1 to TRBJ2-3; the D gene could be TRBD1 or TRBD2 (5 bases each). V was clipped by 7 bases and J by 2 bases, with 11 bases between them. The germline CDR1 and CDR2 sequences are SGHRS and YFSETQ. The CDR3 runs 13 residues. In nucleotides, the CDR3 is TGCGCCAGCTTCCGGGACCACACAGATACGCAGTATTTT. It yields the protein CASFRDHTDTQYF.

This clonotype has ten or more counts. The CDR3 nucleotides read TGCAGTGCTCCTACAGCGGGGGTCACAGATACGCAGTATTTT. Residues: CSAPTAGVTDTQYF. The V and J genes are TRBV20-1 and TRBJ2-3, with 8 nucleotides matching TRBD2. J lost 2 bases, V lost 5 bases, and 6 bases had no gene match. The CDR3 extends over 14 amino acids. From germline, CDR1 is DFQATT and CDR2 SNEGSKA (reference sequence).

This clonotype was seen ten or more times. CDR3 DNA: TGTGCCAGCAGTCCAGCCAGAAGTCAGCCCCAGCATTTT. This encodes CASSPARSQPQHF. The chain employs TRBV27 and TRBJ1-5, with no clear D. Germline CDR1 is MNHEY and CDR2 is SMNVEV (reference sequence). The germline V and J ends were trimmed by 5 bases and 6 bases, with 11 bases remaining between them. CDR3 length: 13 amino acids.

In its sample, this clonotype ranks as medium-sized. V is TRBV5-1 and J is TRBJ2-5; D not certain. The CDR3 extends over 13 amino acids. Germline V gene sequence: CDR1 SGHRS, CDR2 YFSETQ. Deletions cut 1 base from V and 2 bases from J, with 6 bases between. CDR3 loop: CASSLLGQETQYF. The DNA of the CDR3 is TGCGCCAGCAGCTTGCTGGGACAAGAGACCCAGTACTTC.

This clonotype showed up many times. V usage is TRBV20-1 and J usage is TRBJ2-2, with 10 positions matching TRBD1. The V segment lost 0 bases and the J segment 4 bases; nucleotides outside the gene matches: 5. The CDR3 is 16 amino acids. Germline V gene sequence: CDR1 DFQATT, CDR2 SNEGSKA (reference sequence). The DNA of the CDR3 is TGCAGTGCTAGAGATTGGACAGGGGGGACCACCGGGGAGCTGTTTTTT. It translates to CSARDWTGGTTGELFF.

In its sample, this clonotype was seen many times. J is TRBJ2-1 and V is TRBV12-3 or TRBV12-4; D uncertain. The CDR3 spans 14 residues. The ends were cut back, 5 bases at V and 0 bases at J, with 8 bases in the middle. The CDR3 DNA is TGTGCCAGCAGTCGGACCCACTCCTACAATGAGCAGTTCTTC. Its translation is CASSRTHSYNEQFF.

This clonotype was seen ten or more times. The gene calls are TRBV12-3 or TRBV12-4 and TRBJ2-1; TRBD2 is a possible D gene (5 bases). This CDR3 spans 15 amino acids. Between the trimmed V and J ends, which lost 3 bases and 14 bases, there was a span of 23 bases. CDR3: CASSLVSQRGLFKFF. The CDR3 DNA sequence: TGTGCCAGCAGTTTGGTGTCTCAACGAGGGCTCTTTAAGTTCTTC.

The table lists this clonotype with many counts. The CDR3: CSAWTGLGETQYF. Here the CDR3 DNA reads TGCAGTGCGTGGACAGGGCTGGGGGAGACCCAGTACTTC. The chain couples TRBV20-1 to TRBJ2-5; TRBD1 aligns across 8 bases. Germline loops: CDR1 DFQATT, CDR2 SNEGSKA (reference sequence). With 6 bases clipped from V and 5 bases from J, the junction kept 8 bases outside the gene matches. The CDR3 is made up of 13 amino acids.